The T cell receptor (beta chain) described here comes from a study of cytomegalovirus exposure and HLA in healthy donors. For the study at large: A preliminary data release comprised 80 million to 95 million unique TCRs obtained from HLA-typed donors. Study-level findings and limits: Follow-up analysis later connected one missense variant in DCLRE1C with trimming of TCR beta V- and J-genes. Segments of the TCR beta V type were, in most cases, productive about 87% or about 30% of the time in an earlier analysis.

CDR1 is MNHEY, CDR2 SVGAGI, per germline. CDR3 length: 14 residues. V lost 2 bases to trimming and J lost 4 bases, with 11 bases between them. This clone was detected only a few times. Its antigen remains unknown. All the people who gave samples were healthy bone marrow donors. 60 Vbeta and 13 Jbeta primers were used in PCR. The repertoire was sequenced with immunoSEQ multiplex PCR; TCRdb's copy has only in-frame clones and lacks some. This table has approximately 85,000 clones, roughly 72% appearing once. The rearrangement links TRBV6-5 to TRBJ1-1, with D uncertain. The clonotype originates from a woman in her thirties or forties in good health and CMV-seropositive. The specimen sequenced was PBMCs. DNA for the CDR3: TGTGCCAGCAGTTACGGAAGGGCGGGCACTGAAGCTTTCTTT. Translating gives CASSYGRAGTEAFF.